This TCR beta chain was captured in a study of T cells after yellow fever vaccination. Study overall: Some fractions had low cell numbers, and these were prepared with SMART-Seq v4 Ultra Low Input. Regarding the study as a whole: Booster samples showed a return of most primary-vaccination clones (roughly 96% CD4, about 87% CD8).

The CDR3 length is 15 residues. The V end was cut by 8 bases, the J end by 4 bases, with 19 bases between. Each CDR3 protein gets one entry after TCRdb re-called the 5' RACE reads with MiXCR. The sample consists of around 530,000 distinct CDR3 sequences, about a sixth of them appearing once. This clonotype was observed a handful of times. Antigen specificity is unknown. The chain joins TRBV12-3 or TRBV12-4 to TRBJ2-3; no clear D gene. The sample consisted of PBMCs, taken roughly 5 days after the first yellow fever vaccination. The receptor was derived from a man between 18 and 35 years old who received the YFV17D yellow fever vaccine. Here the CDR3 reads CASVPSISVADTQYF. The CDR3 bases are TGTGCCAGCGTTCCAAGCATTTCAGTCGCAGATACGCAGTATTTT.